The 23 T cell receptor beta chains reported below all come from one sample, sequenced in a study of shared clonotypes between healthy human individuals. This table comes from immunoSEQ multiplex PCR, and its TCRdb copy is limited to in-frame clones, with some not included. The sample lists 300,000 to 400,000 clones, more than 75% occurring once. The material sequenced was memory CD8+ T cells sorted from blood. Indicated subset: CD45RO+ cells pooled with CCR7-negative TemRA cells. Receptor source: a young man in good health.

At least ten counts were recorded for this clone. The chain joins TRBV27 to TRBJ1-5, with D unresolved. The CDR3 has 17 amino acids. Trimming took off 2 bases at V and 3 bases at J, with 17 bases between the two ends. CDR1 is MNHEY, CDR2 SMNVEV, per germline (reference sequence). The DNA for the CDR3 is TGTGCCAGCAGTTTAAGCCGGCCGGTAACAATCAATCAGCCCCAGCATTTT. Protein sequence: CASSLSRPVTINQPQHF.

This clone was observed at least ten times. The V call is TRBV2, the J call TRBJ2-2; no definite D call. With 3 bases removed from V and 0 bases from J, the gap between germline ends came to 5 bases. From germline, CDR1 is SNHLY and CDR2 FYNNEI. This CDR3 has 14 amino acids. In nucleotides, the CDR3 is TGTGCCAGCAGTGACCGACCGAACACCGGGGAGCTGTTTTTT. Amino acid sequence: CASSDRPNTGELFF.

In its sample, this clone was seen a few times. This rearrangement joins TRBV11-2 to TRBJ2-5, with D possibly being TRBD2 (5 bases). CDR3 length equals 11 residues. CDR1 SGHAT and CDR2 FQNNGV come from the germline V gene. Between the trimmed V and J ends, which lost 7 bases and 5 bases, there was a span of 8 bases. The CDR3 here is CASTRGETQYF. As DNA, the CDR3 is TGTGCCAGCACCCGAGGGGAGACCCAGTACTTC. The complete variable domain, with remaining parts taken from reference TRBV11-2 and TRBJ2-5, reads EAGVAQSPRYKIIEKRQSVAFWCNPISGHATLYWYQQILGQGPKLLIQFQNNGVVDDSQLPKDRFSAERLKGVDSTLKIQPAKLEDSAVYLCASTRGETQYFGPGTRLLVL.

In regard to this clone: The junction does not match germline at one end; this may be a read error. The chain has TRBV6-6 and TRBJ2-1; D is perhaps TRBD2 (5 bases). This CDR3 has 14 residues. Germline CDR1 and CDR2: MNHNY and SVGAGI (reference sequence). For the CDR3, the DNA is TGTGCCAGCAGGCGCCCCGACGGGGAGAGGGTTGCGATCTTC. Its protein product is CASRRPDGERVAIF.

This chain connects TRBV9 to TRBJ1-1; D uncertain. Germline assignment: CDR1 SGDLS and CDR2 YYNGEE. V dropped 2 bases and J dropped 7 bases, with 9 bases sitting between them. This CDR3 has 12 residues. The CDR3: CASSVGFDEAFF. CDR3 bases: TGTGCCAGCAGCGTCGGCTTCGATGAAGCTTTCTTT.

The chain links TRBV10-1 to TRBJ2-2; D remains ambiguous. The CDR3 is 13 residues long. With 2 bases removed from V and 6 bases from J, the gap between germline ends came to 7 bases. Germline loops: CDR1 WNHNN, CDR2 SYGVQD (reference sequence). CDR3 sequence: CASSETLSGELFF. The CDR3 DNA is TGCGCCAGCAGTGAGACCCTTTCCGGGGAGCTGTTTTTT.

The genes are TRBV4-1 and TRBJ2-7; D gene unclear. Trimming took off 3 bases at V and 1 base at J, with 13 bases between the two ends. This CDR3 spans 15 amino acids. Germline assignment: CDR1 MGHRA and CDR2 YSYEKL. The CDR3 nucleotides read TGCGCCAGCAGCCAGGTAAGATCGCCATCCTACGAGCAGTACTTC. Amino acids: CASSQVRSPSYEQYF.

The chain recombines TRBV5-6 with TRBJ2-7; 11 bases fit TRBD1. This CDR3 region has 15 residues. The germline CDR1 and CDR2 sequences are SGHDT and YYEEEE. The trim removed 4 bases at V and 4 bases at J, leaving 7 bases unmatched. CDR3 sequence: CASSVRDRGNYEQYF. CDR3 sequence (DNA): TGTGCCAGCAGCGTCCGGGACAGGGGGAATTACGAGCAGTACTTC.

The chain employs TRBV5-4 and TRBJ1-6; D gene unclear. V was shortened by 2 bases and J by 13 bases, with 10 bases between the two germline ends. This CDR3 spans 12 amino acids. Germline lookup yields CDR1 SGHNT and CDR2 YYREEE (reference sequence). The CDR3 sequence is CASSFGPMPLHF. The CDR3 DNA is TGTGCCAGCAGCTTCGGACCTATGCCCCTCCACTTT.

The chain employs TRBV4-2 and TRBJ2-7, with D perhaps TRBD2 (6 bases). The CDR3 has 15 residues. V lost 1 base and J lost 3, with 13 bases in between. The germline gives CDR1 LGHNA, CDR2 YNFKEQ. CDR3 loop: CASSQGNSGFYEQYF. The DNA of the CDR3 is TGTGCCAGCAGCCAAGGAAATAGCGGTTTCTACGAGCAGTACTTC.

This clone was recorded many times. The rearrangement links TRBV19 to TRBJ1-5; the D gene is possibly TRBD1 (5 bases). The CDR3 covers 15 residues. Trimming took 1 base from V and 3 from J, leaving 10 bases between them. The germline V gene encodes CDR1 LNHDA and CDR2 SQIVND (reference sequence). CDR3 in amino acids: CASSIVQGVNQPQHF. The DNA for the CDR3 is TGTGCCAGTAGTATAGTCCAGGGCGTCAATCAGCCCCAGCATTTT.

This clone was seen ten or more times. V gene TRBV7-9 combines with J gene TRBJ2-7; the D gene is possibly TRBD2 (5 bases). Trimming shortened V by 11 bases and J by 3 bases, and 20 bases separated the two germline ends. CDR1 and CDR2 from the germline V gene are SEHNR and FQNEAQ (reference sequence). The CDR3 consists of 14 residues. CDR3 in amino acids: CAYEYLGGGYEQYF. The CDR3, as DNA: TGTGCCTACGAATACCTCGGAGGTGGCTACGAGCAGTACTTC. The full variable domain, its missing parts supplied by reference TRBV7-9 and TRBJ2-7, is DTGVSQNPRHKITKRGQNVTFRCDPISEHNRLYWYRQTLGQGPEFLTYFQNEAQLEKSRLLSDRFSAERPKGSFSTLEIQRTEQGDSAMYLCAYEYLGGGYEQYFGPGTRLTVT.

The chain recombines TRBV25-1 with TRBJ1-6; maybe TRBD1 (5 bases). CDR1 MGHDK and CDR2 SYGVNS come from the germline V gene. V lost 4 bases and J 9 bases, leaving 10 bases between the germline ends. The CDR3 covers 13 residues. The CDR3 protein is CASSGHRSSPLHF. CDR3 nucleotide sequence: TGTGCCAGCAGTGGCCACAGGTCTTCACCCCTCCACTTT.

This clone was seen only a few times. Other DNA sequences in the sample encode the same CDR3. In DNA form, the CDR3 reads TGTGCCAGCAGTTCACAGGGGGCGGGTACTGAAGCTTTCTTT. This sequence encodes CASSSQGAGTEAFF. The chain uses TRBV6-6 and TRBJ1-1; 9 nucleotides align to TRBD1. V was pared by 4 bases and J by 5 bases, with 5 bases of the junction left unmatched. Germline loops: CDR1 MNHNY, CDR2 SVGAGI (reference sequence). The CDR3 runs 14 residues.

This clone was seen once. The chain combines TRBV30 with TRBJ1-1; D may be TRBD1 (6 bases). Trimming cost V 4 bases and J 5 bases, with 14 bases left between them. CDR3 length: 13 amino acids. The germline V gene has CDR1 GTSNPN and CDR2 SVGIG (reference sequence). This CDR3 is CAWKRGVRTEAFF. The CDR3 region has the DNA TGTGCCTGGAAGAGGGGGGTACGGACTGAAGCTTTCTTT.

This sequence joins TRBV13 and TRBJ2-1; 8 bases map to TRBD2. The V gene's germline CDR1 is PRHDT and CDR2 FYEKMQ (reference sequence). V trimming: 4 bases; J trimming: 0 bases; junction bases outside the gene matches: 8. The CDR3 has 17 residues. The chain's CDR3 is CASSSSLSGGSYNEQFF. The CDR3 DNA sequence: TGTGCCAGCAGCTCCTCCCTGAGCGGGGGCTCCTACAATGAGCAGTTCTTC.

The chain carries TRBV2 and TRBJ1-1; possible D gene TRBD1, 6 bases. This CDR3 is 12 amino acids long. Germline V gene lookup returns CDR1 SNHLY and CDR2 FYNNEI. Trimming stripped 5 bases from V and 5 bases from J, with 9 bases between. The CDR3 region is CASSQQGTEAFF. Written as DNA, the CDR3 is TGTGCCAGCAGTCAACAGGGTACTGAAGCTTTCTTT.

The chain has TRBV6-5 and TRBJ2-7, with TRBD1 as a possible D gene (5 bases). With 2 bases removed from V and 9 bases from J, the gap between germline ends came to 14 bases. The CDR3 is made up of 13 amino acids. Germline V CDR1 and CDR2: MNHEY, SVGAGI. The CDR3 coding sequence is TGTGCCAGCAGTTACGGGGCAGGGATGGTGCAGTACTTC. Protein sequence: CASSYGAGMVQYF.

In regard to this clone: Other DNA sequences in this specimen translate into the identical CDR3. The chain recombines TRBV6-6 with TRBJ2-7; D is uncertain. The CDR3 has 13 amino acids. V was clipped by 0 bases and J by 0 bases, with 3 bases between them. CDR1 MNHNY and CDR2 SVGAGI come from the germline V gene (reference sequence). The CDR3 spells CASSYSGSYEQYF. CDR3 DNA sequence: TGTGCCAGCAGTTACTCGGGCTCCTACGAGCAGTACTTC.

The chain couples TRBV28 to TRBJ1-3; unclear D gene. The CDR3 consists of 19 residues. CDR1 is MDHEN, CDR2 SYDVKM, per germline. V was trimmed by 5 bases and J by 0 bases, leaving 23 bases between them. CDR3 bases: TGTGCCAGCAGTCCTTATGCGGCAGTGATTCAAACCTCTGGAAACACCATATATTTT. Protein: CASSPYAAVIQTSGNTIYF.

The chain combines TRBV6-5 with TRBJ1-6; D is possibly TRBD1 (6 bases). Between the trimmed V and J ends, which lost 5 bases and 6 bases, there was a span of 11 bases. Per germline, CDR1 MNHEY and CDR2 SVGAGI. The CDR3 is 14 amino acids. The chain's CDR3 is CASSDYRVNSPLHF. CDR3 in DNA: TGTGCCAGCAGTGATTACAGGGTTAATTCACCCCTCCACTTT.

This clone was counted a single time. The chain combines TRBV7-9 with TRBJ2-7, with 8 nucleotides matching TRBD1. CDR3 size: 13 residues. Per germline, CDR1 SEHNR and CDR2 FQNEAQ (reference sequence). J was trimmed by 4 bases and V by 6 bases; bases with no gene match: 5. Here the CDR3 reads CASSPRDRYEQYF. The CDR3, as DNA: TGTGCCAGCAGTCCCCGGGACAGGTACGAGCAGTACTTC.

The J gene is TRBJ1-1, the V gene TRBV27; 9 bases map to TRBD1. Trimming took 2 bases from V and 0 from J; bases not matched to a gene: 1. Per germline, CDR1 MNHEY and CDR2 SMNVEV (reference sequence). This CDR3 spans 15 amino acids. The DNA of the CDR3 is TGTGCCAGCAGTTTAGGGACAGGGTTGAACACTGAAGCTTTCTTT. Its translation: CASSLGTGLNTEAFF.